Listed here are 11 T cell receptor beta chains from one sample, sequenced in a study of T cells in Graves' hyperthyroidism and ophthalmopathy. RNA transcripts gave rise to amplified TCR beta CDR3 regions. The HTBI primer set was used in a first-round RT-PCR of the TCR CDR3. In TCRdb, the multiplex PCR reads were re-called with MiXCR into one record per CDR3 protein. The table lists under 500,000 distinct CDR3 sequences, over 12% of them singletons, with approximately 27% in the top ten. Sequencing used blood. These TCRs come from a man aged 45-65 years with Graves' ophthalmopathy.

This clonotype appeared many times. The chain is built from TRBV20-1 and TRBJ2-7, with 10 nucleotides matching TRBD2. The CDR3 covers 14 residues. Trimming at V came to 2 bases and at J to 3 bases, leaving 4 bases not matched to a gene. Germline CDR1 and CDR2: DFQATT and SNEGSKA (reference sequence). This CDR3 is CSARSASGSYEQYF. CDR3 DNA sequence: TGCAGTGCTAGATCTGCTAGCGGGAGCTACGAGCAGTACTTC.

CDR3 DNA sequence: TGTGCCAGCAGGGGATCGGGACAGGGCGGGACTGAAGCTTTCTTT. This gives the protein CASRGSGQGGTEAFF. The chain carries TRBV2 and TRBJ1-1; 9 bases agree with TRBD1. There are 15 residues in the CDR3. Germline loops: CDR1 SNHLY, CDR2 FYNNEI. The junction had 10 bases not matched to a gene; V was cut back by 6 bases and J by 5 bases.

This clonotype has a count of ten or more. This chain uses TRBV11-2 with TRBJ2-2; D is possibly TRBD2 (5 bases). The CDR3 runs to 15 residues. Germline assignment: CDR1 SGHAT and CDR2 FQNNGV. The V gene lost 1 base and the J gene lost 6 bases, with 12 bases spanning the gap. CDR3 region: CASSLGEFGAGELFF. The CDR3 coding sequence is TGTGCCAGCAGCTTAGGGGAGTTCGGGGCCGGGGAGCTGTTTTTT.

The CDR3 DNA reads TGCAGCGCAGATCGGGACAGGGGCTATGGCTACACCTTC. It translates to CSADRDRGYGYTF. The chain carries TRBV29-1 and TRBJ1-2, with 10 bases identical to TRBD1. J gave up 4 bases and V 7 bases, and 6 bases lay outside the gene matches. The CDR3 length is 13 residues. The germline V gene has CDR1 SQVTM and CDR2 ANQGSEA.

This clonotype was seen many times. J is TRBJ2-7 and V is TRBV29-1, with D perhaps TRBD2 (6 bases). The CDR3 consists of 12 residues. Germline V gene sequence: CDR1 SQVTM, CDR2 ANQGSEA. V lost 3 bases and J lost 6, with 12 bases in between. CDR3 nucleotide sequence: TGCAGCGTTGAGGTCTACGGGGGCGAGCAGTACTTC. Translation: CSVEVYGGEQYF.

At least ten counts were recorded for this clonotype. The chain joins TRBV30 to TRBJ2-1; D remains unclear. The CDR3 is made up of 11 amino acids. V lost 0 bases and J lost 9, with 6 bases in between. Germline loops: CDR1 GTSNPN, CDR2 SVGIG (reference sequence). CDR3 bases: TGTGCCTGGAGTGTACAAAGTGAGCAGTTCTTC. Translation: CAWSVQSEQFF.

This clonotype was seen repeatedly, ten times or more. V is TRBV18 and J is TRBJ2-5; possible D gene TRBD2, 6 bases. The V end was cut by 0 bases, the J end by 4 bases, with 12 bases between. CDR1 and CDR2 from the germline V gene are KGHSH and LQKENI. The CDR3 loop spans 15 amino acids. The CDR3 sequence is CASSPPGLTRETQYF. The CDR3 DNA sequence: TGTGCCAGCTCACCACCGGGACTCACTCGAGAGACCCAGTACTTC. The whole variable domain, remainder taken from reference TRBV18 and TRBJ2-5, is NAGVMQNPRHLVRRRGQEARLRCSPMKGHSHVYWYRQLPEEGLKFMVYLQKENIIDESGMPKERFSAEFPKEGPSILRIQQVVRGDSAAYFCASSPPGLTRETQYFGPGTRLLVL.

In its sample, this clonotype was seen many times. The J gene is TRBJ2-7, the V gene TRBV5-8; unclear D gene. Germline-derived CDR1 and CDR2 are SGHTS and YDEGEE. The CDR3 consists of 14 residues. The V end lost 1 base, the J end lost 3 bases, and 11 bases lay between the germline ends. CDR3 nucleotides: TGTGCCAGCAGCTTGTCAGAAGGGCTCTACGAGCAGTACTTC. Protein sequence: CASSLSEGLYEQYF.

This clonotype appeared many times. V usage is TRBV3-1 and J usage is TRBJ2-1; either TRBD1 or TRBD2 may supply D (5 bases each). There are 13 residues in the CDR3. Germline V gene lookup returns CDR1 LGHDT and CDR2 YNNKEL (reference sequence). V was clipped by 4 bases and J by 9 bases, with 13 bases between them. The DNA of the CDR3 is TGTGCCAGCAGCCTCACGAGGGGAACTGAGCAGTTCTTC. This codes for CASSLTRGTEQFF.

This clonotype showed up just a few times. The rearrangement uses TRBV29-1 and TRBJ2-1; 10 bases map to TRBD2. Trimming removed 5 bases from V and 4 bases from J; junction bases left unmatched: 11. This CDR3 spans 16 amino acids. In germline, CDR1 is SQVTM, CDR2 ANQGSEA. The CDR3 protein is CSVFLSGRVSYNEQFF. Written as DNA, the CDR3 is TGCAGCGTTTTCTTAAGCGGGAGGGTCTCGTACAATGAGCAGTTCTTC.

There are many counts of this clonotype. The chain employs TRBV5-1 and TRBJ2-1; D ambiguous. CDR3 size: 14 residues. Germline V gene lookup returns CDR1 SGHRS and CDR2 YFSETQ. Trimming took 2 bases from V and 3 from J, leaving 9 bases between them. The CDR3 protein is CASSFERYYNEQFF. The CDR3 DNA is TGCGCCAGCAGCTTCGAGAGGTACTACAATGAGCAGTTCTTC.